This TCR beta chain was sequenced in a study of T cell repertoires in cytomegalovirus infection. The overall study: Both CMV infection and a matching HLA type were indicated by public TCR beta signatures.

Using its own MiXCR run on the reads, TCRdb lists one record per CDR3 protein. The sample has approximately 750,000 distinct CDR3 sequences; roughly 36% are singletons. This CDR3 spans 15 amino acids. V gave up 11 bases and J gave up 0 bases, with 17 bases separating them. The rearrangement joins TRBV12-3 or TRBV12-4 to TRBJ1-3; no clear D gene. This receptor was taken from a human donor in good health (CMV status not recorded). Some clones in this sample may be carry-over from other donors' samples. The material sequenced was PBMCs. DNA for the CDR3: TGTGCCTCAACCGGATCTACCTTCTCTGGAAACACCATATATTTT. It translates to CASTGSTFSGNTIYF.